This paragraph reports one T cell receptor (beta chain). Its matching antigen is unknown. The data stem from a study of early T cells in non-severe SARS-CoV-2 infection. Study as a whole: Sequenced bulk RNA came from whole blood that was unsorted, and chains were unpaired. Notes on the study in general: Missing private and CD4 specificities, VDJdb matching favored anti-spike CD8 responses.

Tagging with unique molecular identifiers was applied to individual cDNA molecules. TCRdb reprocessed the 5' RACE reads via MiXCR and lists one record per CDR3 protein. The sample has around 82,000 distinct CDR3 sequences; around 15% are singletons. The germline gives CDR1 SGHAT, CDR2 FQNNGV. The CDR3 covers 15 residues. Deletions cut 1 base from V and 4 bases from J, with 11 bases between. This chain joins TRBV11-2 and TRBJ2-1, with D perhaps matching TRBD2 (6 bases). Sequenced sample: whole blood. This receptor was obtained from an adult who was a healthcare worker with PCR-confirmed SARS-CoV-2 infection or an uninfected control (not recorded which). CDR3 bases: TGTGCCAGCAGCTTAGTAGGCGGGATATACAATGAGCAGTTCTTC. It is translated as CASSLVGGIYNEQFF.